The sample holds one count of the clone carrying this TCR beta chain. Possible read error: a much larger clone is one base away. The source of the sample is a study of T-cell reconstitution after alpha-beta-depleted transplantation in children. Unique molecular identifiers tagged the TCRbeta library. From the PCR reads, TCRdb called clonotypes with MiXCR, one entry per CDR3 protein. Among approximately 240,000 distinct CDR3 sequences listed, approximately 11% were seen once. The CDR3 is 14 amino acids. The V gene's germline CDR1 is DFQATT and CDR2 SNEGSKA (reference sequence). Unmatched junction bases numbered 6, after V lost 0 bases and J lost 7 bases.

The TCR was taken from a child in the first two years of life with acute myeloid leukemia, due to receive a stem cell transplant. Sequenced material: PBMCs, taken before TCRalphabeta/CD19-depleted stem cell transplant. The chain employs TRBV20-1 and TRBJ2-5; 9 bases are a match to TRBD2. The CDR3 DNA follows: TGCAGTGCTAGAGAGGGTAGCGGGAGAGGGACCCAGTACTTC. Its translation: CSAREGSGRGTQYF.